This T cell receptor (beta chain) stems from a study of OX40 agonist ivuxolimab in advanced cancers. With respect to the entire study: Ivuxolimab was an agonistic, fully human IgG2 monoclonal antibody directed against OX40 (CD134), a costimulatory receptor. Of the approximately 50 dose-escalation patients, hepatocellular carcinoma was present in around 20, melanoma in roughly 15, renal cell carcinoma in 9 and head and neck cancer in 9. Intravenous ivuxolimab was administered to patients every 2 weeks at six dose levels: 0.01, 0.1, 0.3, 1.5, 3 and 10 mg/kg. In the dose-escalation cohort, 82.7% of patients were male, and the mean age was around 60 years, with a range of about 23 to 80. The monotherapy dose-escalation portion (N ≈ 50 patients) of the phase I ivuxolimab trial is reported in the paper. Prior anti-PD-1, anti-PD-L1 or anti-CTLA-4 therapy was permitted, and checkpoint inhibitors had been received by under 50% of dose-escalation patients. The purpose of peripheral TCRbeta sequencing was to test whether ivuxolimab changed TCR sequence diversity and led to clonal T-cell expansion. Partial responses occurred in three dose-escalation patients, of whom one had hepatocellular carcinoma and two had cutaneous melanoma. The investigation overall reported the following: At doses of 0.1 to 3.0 mg/kg, clonal expansion of both CD4+ and CD8+ T cells in blood was seen between baseline and week 6. After ivuxolimab, more expanded clones were found on average in CD8+ T cells than in CD4+ T cells. Low levels of normalized T-cell clonal expansion were also seen in some patients who did not respond. The antigen specificity of the peripheral T cells that underwent clonal expansion was not determined. Partial responders in the 0.1-3.0 mg/kg groups had among the lowest normalized peripheral clonal expansion, especially among CD8+ T cells.

On this clone: What this receptor recognizes is not known. Per-base quality was not reported, and no clone a single base away is much larger than it.

Patients with autoimmune disease history or receiving systemic immunosuppression were excluded from the trial. Peripheral blood for TCR sequencing was collected from all dose cohorts at baseline, on cycle 4 day 1, and on cycle 7 day 1. Samples came from an open-label, multicenter, first-in-human phase I dose-escalation trial of ivuxolimab. Adults with locally advanced or metastatic melanoma, renal cell carcinoma, hepatocellular carcinoma or head and neck squamous cell carcinoma were enrolled in the trial. CD4+ and CD8+ T cells were sorted separately from peripheral blood before TCR sequencing. To sequence the TCRbeta CDR3 region, genomic DNA was isolated from the sorted cells. TCRbeta CDR3 regions were sequenced using the immunoSEQ Assay. In its TCRdb copy, this immuneACCESS table keeps in-frame sequences only and misses some clones. Where compared with another copy, unresolved V genes explain less than half of these, and the others have no known cause. The sample data list around 18,000 clones, and about 87% of these were observed just once. The ten largest clones add up to 25% to 35% of the sample.

The sequences come from CD4+ or CD8+ T cells sorted from blood, collected in a trial of the OX40 agonist ivuxolimab. This clonotype originated in an adult with an advanced solid tumor such as melanoma, head and neck, liver or kidney cancer.

The CDR3 sequence is CASSYNLGRDTQYF. In nucleotide form, the sequence is TGTGCCAGCAGTTACAACCTAGGGCGGGATACGCAGTATTTT. Recombination linked TRBV6-6 to TRBJ2-3; the D gene lacks a confident call. The CDR3, from cysteine to phenylalanine, totals 14 residues. This entry keeps only the CDR3 DNA: 42 bases, framed from base 1. In the germline V gene (reference sequence), CDR1 corresponds to MNHNY and CDR2 to SVGAGI. Trimming removed 2 bases from V and 6 bases from J, leaving 12 bases between the germline ends.